The clone carrying this T cell receptor beta chain was seen a handful of times. What it binds is not known. This entry is derived from a study of cytomegalovirus exposure and HLA in healthy donors. Broader study findings: Among the CMV-associated chains, a few were confirmed in vitro as specific for CMV antigens.

Researchers ran the PCR with 60 Vbeta and 13 Jbeta primers. Generated by immunoSEQ multiplex PCR, the TCRdb table keeps only in-frame clones and is missing some. The sample holds some 120,000 clones, about three quarters seen once. Germline CDR1 and CDR2: SNHLY and FYNNEI. This CDR3 region has 14 residues. With 10 bases removed from V and 9 bases from J, the gap between germline ends came to 21 bases. This sequence was found in a female donor in good health and CMV-seronegative. The chain joins TRBV2 to TRBJ2-2, with D unclear. Sequences were obtained from PBMCs. CDR3 bases: TGTGCCACCCAGGCCGGTCCATCAACCCGGGAGCTGTTTTTT. It codes for CATQAGPSTRELFF.